These T cell receptor beta chains were read from a single sample in a study of Ad26.COV2.S vaccination and SARS-CoV-2 variants. The data were produced by immunoSEQ multiplex PCR, yet TCRdb's version contains in-frame clones alone and is incomplete. The sample has about 680,000 clones; around 89% are singletons. Sequencing used peripheral blood, obtained in a trial of Ad26.COV2.S vaccine versus placebo. These receptors all stem from a person aged 18-65 years who received the Ad26.COV2.S COVID-19 vaccine or a placebo. The conserved cysteine and the conserved F or W are not part of the CDR3 here.

CDR3,length,J,V
ASSLGTGEHYGYT,13,TRBJ1-2,TRBV7-9
ASSRSGSGYNEQF,13,TRBJ2-1,TRBV6-4
SAGRISYNEQF,11,TRBJ2-1,TRBV29-1
ASSPDPNAELYNEQF,15,TRBJ2-1,TRBV5-1
ASSLVGTGNNEKLF,14,TRBJ1-4,TRBV5-6
ASRVTGGVDGYT,12,TRBJ1-2,TRBV2
ASTRDSGVLETQY,13,TRBJ2-5,TRBV9
ASSDSRGDTQY,11,TRBJ2-3,TRBV6-4
ASSRAGTGKVNTIY,14,TRBJ1-3,TRBV28
ASSTDRGRETQY,12,TRBJ2-5,TRBV6-5
ASSFGYRGGSGANVLT,16,TRBJ2-6,TRBV5-4
ASSLYPQDEQY,11,TRBJ2-7,TRBV7-3
AISEGKGYEQY,11,TRBJ2-7,TRBV10-3
ASSPQIGQY,9,TRBJ2-7,TRBV6-6
ASNLDNQETQY,11,TRBJ2-5,TRBV5-4
ASSPRDFYNEQF,12,TRBJ2-1,TRBV19
ASSQASGQMNTEAF,14,TRBJ1-1,TRBV3-1/TRBV3-2
ASTTRIRAGSGNTIY,15,TRBJ1-3,TRBV13
ASSLDRELYNEQF,13,TRBJ2-1,TRBV11-2
ASKDPSGGGGEQF,13,TRBJ2-1,TRBV19
ASSRDRGLYEQY,12,TRBJ2-7,TRBV5-1
ATSLSGNFYNSPLH,14,TRBJ1-6,TRBV15
ASSPERSRLWGSSGANVLT,19,TRBJ2-6,TRBV6-6
ASSLGGTGIYEKLF,14,TRBJ1-4,TRBV5-6
ASSVGGFETQY,11,TRBJ2-5,TRBV9
AISEAGAEAF,10,TRBJ1-1,TRBV10-3
ASSYSRGGYT,10,TRBJ1-2,TRBV6-2/TRBV6-3
ASSPTTENEQY,11,TRBJ2-7,TRBV5-1
ASSLFEYTEAF,11,TRBJ1-1,TRBV7-3
ASQASWRLNTEAF,13,TRBJ1-1,TRBV5-4
AWGRAPNSPLH,11,TRBJ1-6,TRBV30
ASSQGQPIVGNQPQH,15,TRBJ1-5,TRBV18
ASSQPPGTDISTDTQY,16,TRBJ2-3,TRBV23-1
ASSLGQGDVGANVLT,15,TRBJ2-6,TRBV7-9
ASSLGYSSYEQY,12,TRBJ2-7,TRBV7-2
ASSLLSGLADFKTQY,15,TRBJ2-5,TRBV5-1
ASSRANQETQY,11,TRBJ2-5,TRBV19
ASWKRDTTYEQY,12,TRBJ2-7,TRBV10-2
ASSESYLVAFSPSGELF,17,TRBJ2-2,TRBV2
ASRGGDRAGNEQY,13,TRBJ2-7,TRBV2
ASSPPGTGITNYGYT,15,TRBJ1-2,TRBV9
ASSFDTLDQPQH,12,TRBJ1-5,TRBV7-9
ASSEGDRSYYGYT,13,TRBJ1-2,TRBV6-1
ASQSGHSNQPQH,12,TRBJ1-5,TRBV6-5
ASSGLAGLGTYEQY,14,TRBJ2-7,TRBV11-2
ASSAAGTYEQY,11,TRBJ2-7,TRBV5-5
ASSLYGDSSYEQY,13,TRBJ2-7,TRBV27
ATRGGGTDTQY,11,TRBJ2-3,TRBV6-5
ASSPGLAGDPPTGELF,16,TRBJ2-2,TRBV7-3